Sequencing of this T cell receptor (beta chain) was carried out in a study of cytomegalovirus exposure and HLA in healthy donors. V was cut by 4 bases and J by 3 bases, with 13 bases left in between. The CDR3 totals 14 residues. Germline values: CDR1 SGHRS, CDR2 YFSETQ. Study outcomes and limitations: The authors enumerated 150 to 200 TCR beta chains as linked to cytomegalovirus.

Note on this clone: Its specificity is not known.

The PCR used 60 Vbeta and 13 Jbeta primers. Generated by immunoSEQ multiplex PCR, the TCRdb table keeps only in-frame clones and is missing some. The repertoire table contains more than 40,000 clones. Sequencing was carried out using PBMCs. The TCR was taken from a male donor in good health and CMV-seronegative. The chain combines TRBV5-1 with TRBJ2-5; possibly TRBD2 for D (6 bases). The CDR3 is CASSNRDSEETQYF. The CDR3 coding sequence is TGCGCCAGCAGCAACCGGGACTCCGAAGAGACCCAGTACTTC. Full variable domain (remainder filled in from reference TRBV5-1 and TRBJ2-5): KAGVTQTPRYLIKTRGQQVTLSCSPISGHRSVSWYQQTPGQGLQFLFEYFSETQRNKGNFPGRFSGRQFSNSRSEMNVSTLELGDSALYLCASSNRDSEETQYFGPGTRLLVL.